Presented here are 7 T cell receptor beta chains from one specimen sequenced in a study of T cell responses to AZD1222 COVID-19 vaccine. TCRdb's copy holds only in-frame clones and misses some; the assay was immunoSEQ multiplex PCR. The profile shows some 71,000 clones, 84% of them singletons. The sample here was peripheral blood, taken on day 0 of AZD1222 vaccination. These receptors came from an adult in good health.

For the CDR3, the DNA is TGTGCCAGCAGCTTGTTTGGCGGGGGGGCCGGTGAGACCCAGTACTTC. Residues: CASSLFGGGAGETQYF. The chain recombines TRBV5-8 with TRBJ2-5; 9 positions match TRBD2. CDR1 and CDR2 from the germline V gene are SGHTS and YDEGEE. The CDR3 has 16 amino acids. J lost 5 bases, V lost 1 base, and 9 bases had no gene match.

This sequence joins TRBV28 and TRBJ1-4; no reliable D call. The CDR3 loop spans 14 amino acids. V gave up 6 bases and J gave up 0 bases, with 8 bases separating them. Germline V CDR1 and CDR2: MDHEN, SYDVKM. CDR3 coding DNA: TGTGCCAGCAGCTCCCCGACAACTAATGAAAAACTGTTTTTT. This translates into CASSSPTTNEKLFF.

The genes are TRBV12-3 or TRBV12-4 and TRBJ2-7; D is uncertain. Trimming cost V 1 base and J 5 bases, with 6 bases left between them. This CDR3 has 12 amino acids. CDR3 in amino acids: CASSLGKHEQYF. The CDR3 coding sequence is TGTGCCAGCAGTTTAGGGAAGCACGAGCAGTACTTC.

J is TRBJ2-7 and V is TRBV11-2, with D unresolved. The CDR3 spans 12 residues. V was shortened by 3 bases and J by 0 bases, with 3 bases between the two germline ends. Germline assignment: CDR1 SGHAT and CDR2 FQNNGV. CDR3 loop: CASSFSSYEQYF. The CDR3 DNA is TGTGCCAGCAGCTTTTCCTCCTACGAGCAGTACTTC. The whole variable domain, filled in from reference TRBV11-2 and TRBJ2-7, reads EAGVAQSPRYKIIEKRQSVAFWCNPISGHATLYWYQQILGQGPKLLIQFQNNGVVDDSQLPKDRFSAERLKGVDSTLKIQPAKLEDSAVYLCASSFSSYEQYFGPGTRLTVT.

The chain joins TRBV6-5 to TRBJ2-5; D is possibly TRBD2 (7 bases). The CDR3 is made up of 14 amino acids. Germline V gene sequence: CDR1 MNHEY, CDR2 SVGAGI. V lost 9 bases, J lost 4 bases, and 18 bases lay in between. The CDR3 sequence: CASSPRGGRETQYF. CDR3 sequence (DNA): TGTGCCAGTTCTCCAAGGGGGGGCAGAGAGACCCAGTACTTC.

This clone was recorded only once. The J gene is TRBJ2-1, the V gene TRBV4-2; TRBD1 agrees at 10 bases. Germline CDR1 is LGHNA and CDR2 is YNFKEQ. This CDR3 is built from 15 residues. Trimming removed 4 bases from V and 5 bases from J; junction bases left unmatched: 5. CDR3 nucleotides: TGTGCCAGCAGCCCCGGACAGGGGGTTGACAATGAGCAGTTCTTC. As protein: CASSPGQGVDNEQFF.

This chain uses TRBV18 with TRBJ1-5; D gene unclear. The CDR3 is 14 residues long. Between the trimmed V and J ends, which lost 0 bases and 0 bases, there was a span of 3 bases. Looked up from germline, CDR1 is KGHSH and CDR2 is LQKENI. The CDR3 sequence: CASSPPYSNQPQHF. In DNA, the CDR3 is TGTGCCAGCTCACCACCGTATAGCAATCAGCCCCAGCATTTT.